This T cell receptor beta chain comes out of a study of T cell repertoires and HLA-DP antigens. Findings and caveats of the study: Naive and memory CD4+ repertoires were not analysed separately. Clones undetected before culture averaged about 35% against one allele and 50% to 55% against the other.

As regards this clone: The antigen is not known.

This CDR3 has 15 residues. Germline-derived CDR1 and CDR2 are SGDLS and YYNGEE. V was shortened by 0 bases and J by 2 bases, with 10 bases between the two germline ends. TCRdb's table, derived via immunoSEQ multiplex PCR, lists solely in-frame clones and lacks some. Altogether some 120,000 clones are present, about 92% being singletons, with the ten largest covering under 0.35%. This chain connects TRBV9 to TRBJ2-3; TRBD2 might be the D (5 bases). Sample: CD4+ T cells from PBMCs. This TCR came from a woman aged 18 to 35 in good health and CMV-seronegative. The CDR3 here is CASSVEGGSTDTQYF. The DNA for the CDR3 is TGTGCCAGCAGCGTAGAAGGCGGGTCCACAGATACGCAGTATTTT. The full variable domain, its missing parts supplied by reference TRBV9 and TRBJ2-3, is DSGVTQTPKHLITATGQRVTLRCSPRSGDLSVYWYQQSLDQGLQFLIQYYNGEERAKGNILERFSAQQFPDLHSELNLSSLELGDSALYFCASSVEGGSTDTQYFGPGTRLTVL.